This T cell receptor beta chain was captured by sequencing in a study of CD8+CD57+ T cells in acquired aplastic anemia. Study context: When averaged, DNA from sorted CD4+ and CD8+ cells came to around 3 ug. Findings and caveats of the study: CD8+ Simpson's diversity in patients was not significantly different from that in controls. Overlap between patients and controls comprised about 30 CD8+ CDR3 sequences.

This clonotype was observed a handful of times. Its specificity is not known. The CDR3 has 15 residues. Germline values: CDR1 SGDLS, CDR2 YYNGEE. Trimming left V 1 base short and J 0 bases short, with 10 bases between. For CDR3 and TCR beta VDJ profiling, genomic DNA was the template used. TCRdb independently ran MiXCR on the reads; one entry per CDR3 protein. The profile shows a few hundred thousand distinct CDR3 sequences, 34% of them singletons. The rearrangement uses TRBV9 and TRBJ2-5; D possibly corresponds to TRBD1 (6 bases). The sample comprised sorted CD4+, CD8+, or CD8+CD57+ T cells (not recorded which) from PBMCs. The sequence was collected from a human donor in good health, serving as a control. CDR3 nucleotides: TGTGCCAGCAGCGTAACCACAGGGAACCAAGAGACCCAGTACTTC. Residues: CASSVTTGNQETQYF.